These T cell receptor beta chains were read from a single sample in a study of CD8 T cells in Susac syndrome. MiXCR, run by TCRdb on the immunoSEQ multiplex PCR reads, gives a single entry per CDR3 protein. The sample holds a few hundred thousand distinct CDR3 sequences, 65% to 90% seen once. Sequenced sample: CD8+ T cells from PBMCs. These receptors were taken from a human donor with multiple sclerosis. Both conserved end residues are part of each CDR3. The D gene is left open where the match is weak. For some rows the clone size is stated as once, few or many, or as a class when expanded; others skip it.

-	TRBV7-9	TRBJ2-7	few	CASSLGETSSGAARYEQYF	TGTGCCAGCAGCTTAGGTGAGACATCGTCGGGGGCAGCGCGATACGAGCAGTACTTC
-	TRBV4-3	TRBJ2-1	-	CASSQTWDEQFF	TGCGCCAGCAGCCAAACCTGGGACGAGCAGTTCTTC
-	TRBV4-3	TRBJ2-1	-	CASSQEVGRLGNNEQFF	TGCGCCAGCAGCCAAGAAGTAGGGAGACTAGGAAATAATGAGCAGTTCTTC
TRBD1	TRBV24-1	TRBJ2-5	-	CATPLDRDQETQYF	TGTGCCACCCCTCTGGACAGGGACCAAGAGACCCAGTACTTC
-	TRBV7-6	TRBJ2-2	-	CASSLRPLQSPGGELFF	TGTGCCAGCAGCTTACGGCCCCTACAGAGTCCAGGCGGGGAGCTGTTTTTT
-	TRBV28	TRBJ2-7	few	CASSIDSLSSYEQYF	TGTGCCAGCAGCATCGACAGCCTCAGCTCCTACGAGCAGTACTTC
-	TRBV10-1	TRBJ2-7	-	CASSERRSRYEQYF	TGCGCCAGCAGTGAAAGGCGAAGTCGCTACGAGCAGTACTTC
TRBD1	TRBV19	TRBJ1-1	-	CASSIRTGPMNTEAFF	TGTGCCAGTAGTATTAGGACAGGGCCCATGAACACTGAAGCTTTCTTT
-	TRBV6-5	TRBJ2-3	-	CASSYFHTDTQYF	TGTGCCAGCAGTTACTTTCACACAGATACGCAGTATTTT
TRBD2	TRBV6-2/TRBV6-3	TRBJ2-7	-	CASTSSWGGDYEQYF	TGTGCCAGCACCAGTAGTTGGGGGGGAGACTACGAGCAGTACTTC
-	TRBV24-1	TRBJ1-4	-	CATSDQGPNEKLFF	TGTGCCACCAGTGATCAGGGTCCGAATGAAAAACTGTTTTTT
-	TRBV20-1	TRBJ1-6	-	CSARDGTGMGSPLHF	TGCAGTGCTAGAGATGGTACAGGGATGGGATCACCCCTCCACTTT
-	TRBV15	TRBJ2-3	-	CATSRVESTDTQYF	TGTGCCACCAGCAGAGTCGAGAGCACAGATACGCAGTATTTT
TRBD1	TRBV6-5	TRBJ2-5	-	CASSYTFGGTGLSKAQYF	TGTGCCAGCAGTTACACCTTCGGGGGGACAGGGCTTTCCAAGGCCCAGTACTTC
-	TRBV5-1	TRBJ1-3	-	CASSFQGHGGNTIYF	TGCGCCAGCAGCTTCCAGGGACACGGAGGAAACACCATATATTTT
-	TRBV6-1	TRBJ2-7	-	CASSEERGWGEQYF	TGTGCCAGCAGTGAAGAACGCGGTTGGGGCGAGCAGTACTTC
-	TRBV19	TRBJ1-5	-	CASSWDFYSNQPQHF	TGTGCCAGTAGTTGGGATTTTTATAGCAATCAGCCCCAGCATTTT
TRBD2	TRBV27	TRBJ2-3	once	CASSFQREGEDTQYF	TGTGCCAGCAGTTTTCAGCGGGAGGGGGAAGATACGCAGTATTTT
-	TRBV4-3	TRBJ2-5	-	CASSQDWTPAQETQYF	TGCGCCAGCAGCCAAGACTGGACACCGGCTCAAGAGACCCAGTACTTC
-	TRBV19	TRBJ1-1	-	CASSWGPGGTEAFF	TGTGCCAGTAGTTGGGGACCCGGAGGCACTGAAGCTTTCTTT
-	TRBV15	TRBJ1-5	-	CATSRDVNTKVGQPQHF	TGTGCCACCAGCAGAGATGTGAATACAAAAGTAGGCCAGCCCCAGCATTTT
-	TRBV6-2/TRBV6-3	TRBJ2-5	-	CASTPTTSEETQYF	TGTGCCAGCACCCCTACAACCAGTGAAGAGACCCAGTACTTC
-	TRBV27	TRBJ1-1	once	CASKRVGGTEAFF	TGTGCCAGCAAAAGAGTGGGGGGCACTGAAGCTTTCTTT
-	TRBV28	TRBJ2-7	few	CASSLGGGGYEQYF	TGTGCCAGCAGTTTGGGAGGGGGCGGATACGAGCAGTACTTC
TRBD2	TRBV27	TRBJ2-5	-	CASSMREYTQETQYF	TGTGCCAGCAGTATGCGGGAGTACACTCAAGAGACCCAGTACTTC
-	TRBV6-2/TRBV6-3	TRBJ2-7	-	CATAPGVEFGAQYF	TGTGCCACCGCCCCGGGGGTAGAGTTTGGGGCGCAGTACTTC
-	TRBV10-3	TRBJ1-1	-	CATRVPVQLNTEAFF	TGTGCCACCCGGGTCCCCGTCCAGTTGAACACTGAAGCTTTCTTT
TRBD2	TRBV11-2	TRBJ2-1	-	CASSLGGLAANNEQFF	TGTGCCAGCAGCTTAGGGGGACTAGCCGCTAACAATGAGCAGTTCTTC
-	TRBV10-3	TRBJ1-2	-	CAISAWGASYGYTF	TGTGCCATCAGTGCATGGGGGGCGAGCTATGGCTACACCTTC
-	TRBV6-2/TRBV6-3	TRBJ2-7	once	CASSYLRQGGGYEQYF	TGTGCCAGCAGCTACCTGAGACAGGGCGGAGGGTACGAGCAGTACTTC
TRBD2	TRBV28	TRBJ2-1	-	CASSFVLRASGPSYNEQFF	TGTGCCAGCAGTTTTGTCTTGAGGGCTAGCGGGCCGTCATACAATGAGCAGTTCTTC
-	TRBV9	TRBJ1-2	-	CASSFGSGRPYGYTF	TGTGCCAGCAGCTTCGGGAGTGGCCGTCCCTATGGCTACACCTTC
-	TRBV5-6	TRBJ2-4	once	CASSLVQLAKNIQYF	TGTGCCAGCAGCTTGGTGCAACTAGCCAAAAACATTCAGTACTTC
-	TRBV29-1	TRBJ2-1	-	CSVEGGPFSYNEQFF	TGCAGCGTTGAGGGCGGACCTTTTTCCTACAATGAGCAGTTCTTC
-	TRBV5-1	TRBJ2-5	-	CASSLEGTQETQYF	TGCGCCAGCAGCTTGGAGGGAACACAAGAGACCCAGTACTTC
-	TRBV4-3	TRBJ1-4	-	CASSQETPATNEKLFF	TGCGCCAGCAGCCAAGAGACACCCGCAACTAATGAAAAACTGTTTTTT
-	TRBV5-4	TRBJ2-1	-	CASSFWGYNEQFF	TGTGCCAGCAGCTTTTGGGGGTACAATGAGCAGTTCTTC
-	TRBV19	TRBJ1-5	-	CAPSRGASNQPQHF	TGTGCCCCTAGCCGAGGGGCGAGCAATCAGCCCCAGCATTTT
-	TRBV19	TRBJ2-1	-	CASSIETAATYNEQFF	TGTGCCAGTAGTATCGAGACAGCTGCCACCTACAATGAGCAGTTCTTC
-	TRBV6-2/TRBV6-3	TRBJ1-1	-	CASSYDDTGMNTEAFF	TGTGCCAGCAGTTATGACGACACCGGGATGAACACTGAAGCTTTCTTT
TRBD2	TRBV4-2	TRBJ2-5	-	CASSQEFLAGAETQYF	TGTGCCAGCAGCCAAGAGTTTCTAGCGGGAGCCGAGACCCAGTACTTC
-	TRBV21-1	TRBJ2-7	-	CASSKPGSSYEQYF	TGTGCCAGCAGCAAACCTGGAAGCTCCTACGAGCAGTACTTC
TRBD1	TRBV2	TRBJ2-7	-	CASSGGRGPPVHEQYF	TGTGCCAGCAGTGGGGGCAGGGGGCCGCCTGTGCACGAGCAGTACTTC
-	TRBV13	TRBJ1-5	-	CASSLSGSRQPQHF	TGTGCCAGCAGCTTATCCGGATCCCGACAGCCCCAGCATTTT
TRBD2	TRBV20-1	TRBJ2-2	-	CSAVWGGTGELFF	TGCAGTGCTGTTTGGGGAGGGACCGGGGAGCTGTTTTTT
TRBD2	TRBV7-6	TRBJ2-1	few	CASSRGLADYNEQFF	TGTGCCAGCAGCCGCGGGCTAGCGGACTACAATGAGCAGTTCTTC
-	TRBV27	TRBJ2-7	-	CASSLMVGGFHEQYF	TGTGCCAGCAGTTTAATGGTAGGAGGGTTTCACGAGCAGTACTTC
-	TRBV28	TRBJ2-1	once	CASSLAANYNEQFF	TGTGCCAGCAGTTTAGCGGCAAATTACAATGAGCAGTTCTTC
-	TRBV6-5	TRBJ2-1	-	CASSYSTGREQFF	TGTGCCAGCAGTTACTCGACGGGGCGGGAGCAGTTCTTC
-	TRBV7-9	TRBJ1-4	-	CASAQGDEKLFF	TGTGCCAGCGCTCAGGGAGATGAAAAACTGTTTTTT
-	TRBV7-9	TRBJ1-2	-	CASSLSIGGNGYTF	TGTGCCAGCAGCTTATCTATCGGGGGCAATGGCTACACCTTC
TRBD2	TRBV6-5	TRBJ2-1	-	CASSHPGLADNEQFF	TGTGCCAGCAGCCACCCGGGACTAGCGGACAATGAGCAGTTCTTC
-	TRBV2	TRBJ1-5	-	CASSEDSYQPQHF	TGTGCCAGCAGTGAGGACAGTTATCAGCCCCAGCATTTT
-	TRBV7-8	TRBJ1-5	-	CASSLDFSGPQHF	TGTGCCAGCAGCTTAGATTTTAGTGGGCCCCAGCATTTT